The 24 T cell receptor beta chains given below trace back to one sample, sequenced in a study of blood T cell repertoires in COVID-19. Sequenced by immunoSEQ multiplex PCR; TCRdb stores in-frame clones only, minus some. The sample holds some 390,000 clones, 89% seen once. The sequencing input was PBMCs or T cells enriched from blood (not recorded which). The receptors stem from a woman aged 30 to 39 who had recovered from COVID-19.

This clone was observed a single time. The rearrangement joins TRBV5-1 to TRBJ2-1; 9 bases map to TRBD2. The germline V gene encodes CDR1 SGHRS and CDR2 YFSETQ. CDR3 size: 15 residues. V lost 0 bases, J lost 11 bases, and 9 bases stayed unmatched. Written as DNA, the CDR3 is TGCGCCAGCAGCTTGGATGGCGGGGGGGTCCGTCAGCAGTTCTTC. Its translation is CASSLDGGGVRQQFF.

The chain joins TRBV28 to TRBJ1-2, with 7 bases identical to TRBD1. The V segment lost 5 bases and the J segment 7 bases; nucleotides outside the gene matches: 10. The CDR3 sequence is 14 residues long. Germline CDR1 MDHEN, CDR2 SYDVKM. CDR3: CASSAPDREAGYTF. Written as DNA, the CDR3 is TGTGCCAGCAGTGCGCCCGACAGGGAGGCTGGCTACACCTTC.

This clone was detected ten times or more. In DNA form, the CDR3 reads TGTGCCAGCAGCTTCGGGGAGGACAATGAAAAACTGTTTTTT. Its translation: CASSFGEDNEKLFF. This chain connects TRBV5-6 to TRBJ1-4, with D unclear. Germline V CDR1 and CDR2: SGHDT, YYEEEE. V was shortened by 2 bases and J by 5 bases, with 10 bases between the two germline ends. This CDR3 region has 14 residues.

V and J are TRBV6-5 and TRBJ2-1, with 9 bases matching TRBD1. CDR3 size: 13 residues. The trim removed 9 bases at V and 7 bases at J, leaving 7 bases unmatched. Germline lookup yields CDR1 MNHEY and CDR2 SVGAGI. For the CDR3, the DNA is TGTGCCAGTACCGGGACAGGGAGGAATGAGCAGTTCTTC. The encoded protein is CASTGTGRNEQFF.

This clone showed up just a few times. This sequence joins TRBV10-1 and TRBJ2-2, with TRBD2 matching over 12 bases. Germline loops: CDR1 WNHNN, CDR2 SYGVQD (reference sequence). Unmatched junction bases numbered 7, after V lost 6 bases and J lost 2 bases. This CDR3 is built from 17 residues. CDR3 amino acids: CASSPLAGGPNTGELFF. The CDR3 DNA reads TGCGCCAGCAGCCCCCTAGCGGGAGGGCCAAACACCGGGGAGCTGTTTTTT.

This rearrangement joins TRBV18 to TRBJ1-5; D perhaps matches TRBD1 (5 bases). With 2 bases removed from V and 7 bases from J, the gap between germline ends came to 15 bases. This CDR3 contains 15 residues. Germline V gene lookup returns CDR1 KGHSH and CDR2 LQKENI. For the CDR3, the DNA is TGTGCCAGCTCACCAGACCTGGGCCGGGGGCAGCCCCAGCATTTT. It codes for CASSPDLGRGQPQHF.

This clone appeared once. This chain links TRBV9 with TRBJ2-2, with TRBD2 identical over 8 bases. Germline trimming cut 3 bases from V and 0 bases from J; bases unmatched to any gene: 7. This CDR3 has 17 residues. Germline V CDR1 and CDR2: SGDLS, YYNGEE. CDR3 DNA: TGTGCCAGCAGCGCTCCCTTTAGCGGGACGAACACCGGGGAGCTGTTTTTT. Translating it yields CASSAPFSGTNTGELFF.

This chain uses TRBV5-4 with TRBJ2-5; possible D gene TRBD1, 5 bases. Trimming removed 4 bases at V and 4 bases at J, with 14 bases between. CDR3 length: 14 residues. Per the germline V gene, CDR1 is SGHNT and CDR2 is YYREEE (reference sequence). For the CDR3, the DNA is TGTGCCAGCAGCCTTGCAGGGTTGGGAGAGACCCAGTACTTC. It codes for CASSLAGLGETQYF.

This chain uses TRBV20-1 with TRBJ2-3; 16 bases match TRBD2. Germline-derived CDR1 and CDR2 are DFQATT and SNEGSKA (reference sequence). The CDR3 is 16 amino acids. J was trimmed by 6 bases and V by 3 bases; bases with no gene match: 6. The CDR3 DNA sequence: TGCAGTGCTAGTCCGGGACTAGCGGGGGGGCCCGATACGCAGTATTTT. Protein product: CSASPGLAGGPDTQYF.

CDR3 in amino acids: CASSRVTGENNQPQHF. The CDR3 DNA follows: TGTGCCAGCAGCCGAGTGACAGGGGAGAACAATCAGCCCCAGCATTTT. The rearrangement joins TRBV3-1 (or the pseudogene TRBV3-2) to TRBJ1-5, with 8 bases identical to TRBD1. J lost 3 bases, V lost 4 bases, and 8 bases had no gene match. CDR1 is LGHDT and CDR2 is YNNKEL in the germline V gene (reference sequence). The CDR3 is 16 residues long.

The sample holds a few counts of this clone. DNA for the CDR3: TGTGCCAGCAAAAGAGGCAGGGGAGACACTGAAGCTTTCTTT. It encodes CASKRGRGDTEAFF. J is TRBJ1-1 and V is TRBV6-5, with D possibly being TRBD1 (6 bases). Per germline, CDR1 MNHEY and CDR2 SVGAGI. The CDR3 consists of 14 residues. The V end lost 7 bases, the J end lost 3 bases, and 15 bases lay between the germline ends.

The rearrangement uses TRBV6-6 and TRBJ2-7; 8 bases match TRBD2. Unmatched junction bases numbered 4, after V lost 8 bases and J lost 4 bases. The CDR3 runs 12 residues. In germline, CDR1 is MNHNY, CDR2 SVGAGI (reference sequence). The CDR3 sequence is CASRTGGYEQYF. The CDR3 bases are TGTGCCAGCCGAACGGGGGGGTACGAGCAGTACTTC.

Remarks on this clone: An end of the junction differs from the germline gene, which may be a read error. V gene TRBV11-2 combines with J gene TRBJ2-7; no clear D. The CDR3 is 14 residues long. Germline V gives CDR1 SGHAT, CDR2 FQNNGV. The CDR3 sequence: CASRLAGSSYEQYF. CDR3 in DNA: TGTGCCAGCAGATTAGCAGGCTCTTCCTACGAGCAGTACTTC.

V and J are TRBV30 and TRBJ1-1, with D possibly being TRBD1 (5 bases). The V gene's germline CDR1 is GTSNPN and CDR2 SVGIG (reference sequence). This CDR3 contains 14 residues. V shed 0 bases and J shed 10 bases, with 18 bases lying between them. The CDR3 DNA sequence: TGTGCCTGGAGTGTTAGAGGCTTTCGCGGGGCAGCTTTCTTT. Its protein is CAWSVRGFRGAAFF.

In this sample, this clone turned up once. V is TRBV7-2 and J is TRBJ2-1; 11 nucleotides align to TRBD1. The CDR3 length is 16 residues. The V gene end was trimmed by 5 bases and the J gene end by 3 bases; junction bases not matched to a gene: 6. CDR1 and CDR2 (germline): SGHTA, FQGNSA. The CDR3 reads CASSVTGTGGYNEQFF. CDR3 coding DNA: TGTGCCAGCAGCGTAACCGGGACAGGGGGCTACAATGAGCAGTTCTTC.

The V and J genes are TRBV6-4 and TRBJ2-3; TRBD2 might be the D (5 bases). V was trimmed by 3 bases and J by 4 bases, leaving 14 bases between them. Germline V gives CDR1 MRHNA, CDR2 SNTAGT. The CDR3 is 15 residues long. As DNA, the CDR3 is TGTGCCAGCAGTGAGGAGGTGAGGTCCCCAGATACGCAGTATTTT. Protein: CASSEEVRSPDTQYF.

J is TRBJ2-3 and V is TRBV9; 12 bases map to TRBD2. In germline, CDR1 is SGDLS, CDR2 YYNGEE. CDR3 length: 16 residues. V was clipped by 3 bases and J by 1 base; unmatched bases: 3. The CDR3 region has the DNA TGTGCCAGCAGCGCCCGACTAGCGGGAGGCACAGATACGCAGTATTTT. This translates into CASSARLAGGTDTQYF.

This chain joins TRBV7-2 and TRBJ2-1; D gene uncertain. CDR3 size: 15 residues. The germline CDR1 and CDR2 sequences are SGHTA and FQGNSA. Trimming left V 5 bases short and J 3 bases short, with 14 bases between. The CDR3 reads CASSPTTRLYNEQFF. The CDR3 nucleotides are TGTGCCAGCAGCCCTACAACGCGGCTCTACAATGAGCAGTTCTTC.

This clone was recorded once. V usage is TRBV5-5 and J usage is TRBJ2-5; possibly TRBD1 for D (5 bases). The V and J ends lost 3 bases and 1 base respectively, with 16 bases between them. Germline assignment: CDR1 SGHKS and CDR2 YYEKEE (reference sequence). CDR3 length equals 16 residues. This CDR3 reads CASSSSRQRIQETQYF. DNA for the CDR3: TGTGCCAGCAGCTCCAGCCGACAGAGGATCCAAGAGACCCAGTACTTC.

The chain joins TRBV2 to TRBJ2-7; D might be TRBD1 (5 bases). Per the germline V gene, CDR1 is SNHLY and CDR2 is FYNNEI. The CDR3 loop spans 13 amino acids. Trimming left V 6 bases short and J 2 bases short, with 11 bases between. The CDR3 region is CASSLPGPYEQYF. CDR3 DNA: TGTGCCAGCAGCCTCCCAGGGCCCTACGAGCAGTACTTC.

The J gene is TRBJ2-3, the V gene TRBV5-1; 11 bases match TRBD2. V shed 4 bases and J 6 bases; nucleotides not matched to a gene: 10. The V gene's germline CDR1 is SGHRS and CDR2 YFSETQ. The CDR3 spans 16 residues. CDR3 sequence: CASSQQLAGAGDTQYF. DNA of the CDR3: TGCGCCAGCAGCCAACAACTAGCGGGGGCTGGGGATACGCAGTATTTT.

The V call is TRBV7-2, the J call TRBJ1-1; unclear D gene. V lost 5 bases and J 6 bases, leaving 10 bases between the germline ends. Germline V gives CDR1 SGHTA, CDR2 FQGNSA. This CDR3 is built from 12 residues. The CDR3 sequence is CASSLTSPEAFF. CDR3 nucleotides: TGTGCCAGCAGCCTAACTAGTCCTGAAGCTTTCTTT.

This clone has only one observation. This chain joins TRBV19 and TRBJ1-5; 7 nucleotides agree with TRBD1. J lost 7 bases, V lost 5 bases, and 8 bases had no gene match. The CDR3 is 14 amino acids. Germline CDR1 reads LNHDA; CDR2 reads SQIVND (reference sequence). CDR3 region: CASSQPWTGQPQHF. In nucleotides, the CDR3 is TGTGCCAGTAGTCAACCCTGGACAGGCCAGCCCCAGCATTTT.

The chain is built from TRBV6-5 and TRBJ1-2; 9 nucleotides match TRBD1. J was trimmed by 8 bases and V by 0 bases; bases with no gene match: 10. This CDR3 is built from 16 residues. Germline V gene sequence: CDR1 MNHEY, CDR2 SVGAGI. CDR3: CASSYSTPGQGKGYTF. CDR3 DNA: TGTGCCAGCAGTTACTCGACTCCCGGACAGGGGAAGGGCTACACCTTC.